This T cell receptor beta chain comes out of a study of blood T cell repertoires in COVID-19 (dated by TCRdb to 2020 to 2022). Looking at the study overall: Collaborator samples came from the United States, Italy and Spain and covered acute and convalescent phases of COVID-19. The material from the prospective study consisted of cDNA or gDNA derived from T cells, B-cell-depleted T cells, or PBMCs. Where HLA class I and class II types were available, the types were taken from metadata supplied by the sample provider, not from assay-based typing. Samples came from the ongoing ImmuneRACE study (first 160 participants) plus 1,254 subjects from 6 global collaborators. Deeply sampled blood TCRbeta repertoires from subjects exposed to, actively infected with, or recovered from COVID-19 were included in the dataset. The repertoires were released in a freely available public database intended as a resource for research on the immune response to SARS-CoV-2. The sample metadata nearly always contained a de-identified subject ID, COVID-19 status, age in years and sex. Overall results and qualifications from the work: Clinical and demographic metadata were provided uncurated, with the amount varying by source and participant.

Sequences SQVTM (CDR1) and ANQGSEA (CDR2) are obtained from the germline V gene. From the cysteine through the phenylalanine, the CDR3 covers 11 amino acids. CDR3 DNA only is kept here, 33 bases in frame from base 1. The junction carries 12 bases between V and J, which are trimmed by 0 bases and 13 bases respectively. About this clone itself: What antigen it recognizes has not been identified. The sample holds no much larger clone one base away, and base qualities are not on file.

TCRbeta CDR3 regions were amplified from genomic DNA by means of the immunoSEQ Assay, a bias-controlled multiplex PCR. Concerning the study's data processing: The number of nucleated cells in each sample was estimated from the amplification of reference gene primers within the assay. Sequence reads were collapsed and filtered to measure the absolute abundance of every unique TCRbeta CDR3 rearrangement. For each sample, productive Simpson clonality was calculated by taking the square root of Simpson's diversity index across productive rearrangements. TCRdb carries this immuneACCESS record with in-frame sequences only. Its versions omit some clonotypes, under half of them owing to an unresolved V gene in the studies checked, with the rest unexplained. For V, J and clone size, that table is used; D and trimming come from the DNA. The sample has about 48,000 clones on record, 90% of them singletons. The ten largest account for approximately 5% of the sample.

Whole blood was collected in K2EDTA tubes by collaborating institutions according to the institutions' own protocols. For TCRbeta analysis, collaborators shipped samples as frozen whole blood, isolated PBMCs, or DNA extracted from either of those sample types. The source of this sequence is a man in his sixties or seventies with acute or convalescent COVID-19. Sequencing was performed on peripheral blood. The chain couples TRBV29-1 to TRBJ2-5, with TRBD2 as a weak D call on 6 bases. The CDR3 reads as follows: CSVEDPGTLYF. The nucleotide sequence is given as TGCAGCGTTGAAGATCCAGGGACTCTGTACTTC.